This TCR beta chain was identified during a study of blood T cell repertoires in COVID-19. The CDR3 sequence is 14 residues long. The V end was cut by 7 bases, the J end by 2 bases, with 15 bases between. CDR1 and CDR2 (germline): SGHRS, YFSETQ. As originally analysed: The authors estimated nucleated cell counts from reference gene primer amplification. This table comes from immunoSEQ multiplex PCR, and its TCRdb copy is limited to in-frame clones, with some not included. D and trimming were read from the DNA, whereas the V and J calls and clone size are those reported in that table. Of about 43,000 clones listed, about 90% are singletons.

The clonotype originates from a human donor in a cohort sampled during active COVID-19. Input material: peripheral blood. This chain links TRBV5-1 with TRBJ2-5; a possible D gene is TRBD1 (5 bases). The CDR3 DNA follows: TGCGCCAGCGCCCGACAGAACGGTCAAGAGACCCAGTACTTC. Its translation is CASARQNGQETQYF.